This T cell receptor beta chain was documented in a study of T cells after yellow fever vaccination. Trimming cost V 5 bases and J 9 bases; bases outside gene matches: 12. The germline CDR1 and CDR2 sequences are SQVTM and ANQGSEA. The CDR3 is 14 amino acids. The study made its TCR cDNA through 5'RACE template switching. That step introduced a universal primer site along with UMIs. TCRdb itself ran the 5' RACE reads through MiXCR, one entry per CDR3 protein. This sample has approximately 9,300 distinct CDR3 sequences, with under 5.5% found just once. The receptor's source is a man younger than 30 who received the YFV17D yellow fever vaccine. This material consisted of PBMCs, either bulk or a sorted T-cell subset (CD4+, CD8+, memory, or dextramer-sorted; not recorded which), taken around 16 days after the first yellow fever vaccination. The rearrangement links TRBV29-1 to TRBJ2-1; 8 bases map to TRBD1. The CDR3 here is CSVRTGSNQGEQFF. The DNA of the CDR3 is TGCAGCGTTCGGACAGGGTCTAATCAAGGTGAGCAGTTCTTC.